Listed below are T cell receptor beta chains from one sample, sequenced in a study of OX40 agonist ivuxolimab in advanced cancers. Sequencing was performed with immunoSEQ multiplex PCR; in TCRdb, only in-frame clones are kept and a portion is missing. The repertoire includes about 90,000 clones, roughly 90% of them detected once, and approximately 0.3% sits in the top ten. Source: CD4+ or CD8+ T cells sorted from blood, taken in a trial of the OX40 agonist ivuxolimab. The source is an adult with an advanced solid tumor such as melanoma, head and neck, liver or kidney cancer. Both conserved end residues are part of each CDR3. A D gene is named only where the DNA matches it firmly. For some rows the clone size is stated as once, few or many, or as a class when expanded; others skip it.

D gene	V gene	CDR3 length	clone size	J gene	CDR3 DNA	CDR3 protein
.	TRBV11-2	16	.	TRBJ2-1	TGTGCCAGCAGCCCGACGGGGCAGATCTCCTACAATGAGCAGTTCTTC	CASSPTGQISYNEQFF
TRBD2	TRBV28	16	.	TRBJ2-7	TGTGCCAGCACAACCTCGGGGGTAGCGGGATACTACGAGCAGTACTTC	CASTTSGVAGYYEQYF
TRBD2	TRBV7-3	16	.	TRBJ2-3	TGTGCCAGCAGCTTAGGGGGACTAGCGGGAGTAGATACGCAGTATTTT	CASSLGGLAGVDTQYF
TRBD1	TRBV4-2	16	.	TRBJ1-4	TGTGCCAGCAGCCGACCTAACAGGGGGCAGGGTGAAAAACTGTTTTTT	CASSRPNRGQGEKLFF
.	TRBV6-5	14	.	TRBJ2-7	TGTGCCAGCAGTCTCTGGCAGAACTCCTACGAGCAGTACTTC	CASSLWQNSYEQYF
.	TRBV29-1	12	.	TRBJ2-3	TGCAGCGTTGACAGCCCCACAGATACGCAGTATTTT	CSVDSPTDTQYF
TRBD1	TRBV7-6	16	.	TRBJ1-4	TGTGCCAGCAGCGCCACCCAGGGGGCGCGTAATGAAAAACTGTTTTTT	CASSATQGARNEKLFF
.	TRBV5-8	15	.	TRBJ1-5	TGTGCCAGCAGCACCCCGACAGGCAGCAATCAGCCCCAGCATTTT	CASSTPTGSNQPQHF
TRBD1	TRBV7-2	15	.	TRBJ2-7	TGTGCCAGCAGCCTTGACAGGGTCAGCTCCTACGAGCAGTACTTC	CASSLDRVSSYEQYF
.	TRBV27	15	.	TRBJ2-3	TGTGCCAGCAGTTTCCGTACAGGGTGGACAGATACGCAGTATTTT	CASSFRTGWTDTQYF
TRBD2	TRBV6-1	13	.	TRBJ2-5	TGTGCCAGCAGTGAAAAGCGGGAGACAACCCAGTACTTC	CASSEKRETTQYF
TRBD2	TRBV19	17	.	TRBJ2-1	TGTGCCAGTAGTCCTGATCACGGACTAGCGGGAAGCAATGAGCAGTTCTTC	CASSPDHGLAGSNEQFF
.	TRBV18	14	.	TRBJ1-1	TGTGCCAGCTCACCATTAGAGGGGAAGACTGAAGCTTTCTTT	CASSPLEGKTEAFF
TRBD2	TRBV7-2	16	.	TRBJ2-7	TGTGCCAGCAGCTTAGCCGGGGCTAGCGGGTCCTACGAGCAGTACTTC	CASSLAGASGSYEQYF
.	TRBV7-9	14	once	TRBJ2-5	TGTGCCAGCAGCTTATCAGGGGCGGGGGAGACCCAGTACTTC	CASSLSGAGETQYF
.	TRBV5-3	13	.	TRBJ2-5	TGTGCCAGAAGCTTTCCGGGAGAGGAGACCCAGTACTTC	CARSFPGEETQYF
.	TRBV10-2	14	.	TRBJ2-3	TGCGCCAGCAGTGAAGCGTCTAGCACAGATACGCAGTATTTT	CASSEASSTDTQYF
.	TRBV6-5	15	.	TRBJ1-1	TGTGCCAGCAGTTACTCTCGGAGGATGAACACTGAAGCTTTCTTT	CASSYSRRMNTEAFF
TRBD2	TRBV7-2	15	once	TRBJ2-1	TGTGCCAGCAGCCCCCGACTAGCGGGAGCCAATGAGCAGTTCTTC	CASSPRLAGANEQFF
TRBD2	TRBV9	16	.	TRBJ2-1	TGTGCCAGCAGCGTTATAGCGGGAGGGCCCGGGAATGAGCAGTTCTTC	CASSVIAGGPGNEQFF
TRBD2	TRBV11-2	15	.	TRBJ2-3	TGTGCCAGCAGTACGTGGGGACTAGTGACAGATACGCAGTATTTT	CASSTWGLVTDTQYF
TRBD2	TRBV5-1	15	.	TRBJ2-7	TGCGCCAGCAGCACCGGGACTAGCGGATACTACGAGCAGTACTTC	CASSTGTSGYYEQYF
.	TRBV7-2	13	.	TRBJ2-7	TGTGCCAGCAGCTTAGGCGGGACCTCCGAGCAGTACTTC	CASSLGGTSEQYF
TRBD1	TRBV11-1	15	.	TRBJ2-1	TGTGCCAGCAACTCCGGGACAGGGGGAGACAATGAGCAGTTCTTC	CASNSGTGGDNEQFF